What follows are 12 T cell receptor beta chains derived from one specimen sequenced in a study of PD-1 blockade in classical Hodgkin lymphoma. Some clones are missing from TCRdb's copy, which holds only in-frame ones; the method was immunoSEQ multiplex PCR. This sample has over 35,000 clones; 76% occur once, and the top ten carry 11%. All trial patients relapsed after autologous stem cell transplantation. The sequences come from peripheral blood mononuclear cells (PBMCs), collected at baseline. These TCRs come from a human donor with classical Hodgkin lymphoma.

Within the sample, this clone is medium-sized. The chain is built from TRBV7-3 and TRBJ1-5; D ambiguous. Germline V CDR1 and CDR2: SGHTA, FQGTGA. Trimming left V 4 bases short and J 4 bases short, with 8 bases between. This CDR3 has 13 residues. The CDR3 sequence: CASSSGPNQPQHF. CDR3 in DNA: TGTGCCAGCAGCTCCGGGCCAAATCAGCCCCAGCATTTT.

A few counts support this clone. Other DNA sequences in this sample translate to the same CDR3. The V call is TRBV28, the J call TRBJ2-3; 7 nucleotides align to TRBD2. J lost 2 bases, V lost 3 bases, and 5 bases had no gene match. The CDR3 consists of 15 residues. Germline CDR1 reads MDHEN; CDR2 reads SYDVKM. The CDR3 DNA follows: TGTGCCAGCAGTTTGCCTAGCGGCCTCACAGATACGCAGTATTTT. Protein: CASSLPSGLTDTQYF.

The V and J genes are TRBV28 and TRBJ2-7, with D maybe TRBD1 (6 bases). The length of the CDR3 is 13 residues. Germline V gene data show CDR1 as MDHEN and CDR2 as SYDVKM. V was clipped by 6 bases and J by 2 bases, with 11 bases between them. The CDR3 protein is CASRGTTTYEQYF. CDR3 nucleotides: TGTGCCAGCAGGGGGACAACTACCTACGAGCAGTACTTC.

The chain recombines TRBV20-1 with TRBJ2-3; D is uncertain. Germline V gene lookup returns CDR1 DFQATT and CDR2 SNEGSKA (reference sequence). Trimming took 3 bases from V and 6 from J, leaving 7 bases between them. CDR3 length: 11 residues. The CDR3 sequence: CSASRSDTQYF. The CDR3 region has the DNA TGCAGTGCTAGCCGATCCGATACGCAGTATTTT.

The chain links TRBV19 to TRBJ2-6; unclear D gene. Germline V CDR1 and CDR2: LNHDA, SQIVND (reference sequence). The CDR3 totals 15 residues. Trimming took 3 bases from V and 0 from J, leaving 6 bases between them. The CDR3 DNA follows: TGTGCCAGTAGTATCCCCCTCTCTGGGGCCAACGTCCTGACTTTC. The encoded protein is CASSIPLSGANVLTF.

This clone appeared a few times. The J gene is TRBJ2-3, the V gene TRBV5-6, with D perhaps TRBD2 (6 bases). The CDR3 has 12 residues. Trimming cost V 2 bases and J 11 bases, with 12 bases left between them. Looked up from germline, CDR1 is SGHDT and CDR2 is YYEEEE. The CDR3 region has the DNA TGTGCCAGCAGCTTAGCGGTGGGAGGGCAGTATTTT. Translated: CASSLAVGGQYF.

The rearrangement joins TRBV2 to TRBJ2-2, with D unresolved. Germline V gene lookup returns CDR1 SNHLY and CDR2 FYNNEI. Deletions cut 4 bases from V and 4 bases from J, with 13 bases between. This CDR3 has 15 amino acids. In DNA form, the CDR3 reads TGTGCCAGCAGTGGGTCCAGGTGGAGCACCGGGGAGCTGTTTTTT. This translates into CASSGSRWSTGELFF.

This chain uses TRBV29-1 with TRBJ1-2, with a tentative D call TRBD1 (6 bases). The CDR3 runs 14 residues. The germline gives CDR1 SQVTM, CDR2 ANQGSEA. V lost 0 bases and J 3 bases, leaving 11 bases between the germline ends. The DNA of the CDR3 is TGCAGCGTTGAAGATCGCGACAGGTACTATGGCTACACCTTC. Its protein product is CSVEDRDRYYGYTF.

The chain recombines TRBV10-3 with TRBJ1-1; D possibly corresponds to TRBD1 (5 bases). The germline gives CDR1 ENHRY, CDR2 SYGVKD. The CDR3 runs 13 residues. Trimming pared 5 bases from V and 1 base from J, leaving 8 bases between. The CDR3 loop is CAISSRGNTEAFF. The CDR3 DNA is TGTGCCATCAGTAGTAGGGGGAACACTGAAGCTTTCTTT.

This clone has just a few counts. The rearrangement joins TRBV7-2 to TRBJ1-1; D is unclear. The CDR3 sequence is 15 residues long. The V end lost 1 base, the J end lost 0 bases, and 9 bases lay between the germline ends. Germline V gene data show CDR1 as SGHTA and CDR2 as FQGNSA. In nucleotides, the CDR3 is TGTGCCAGCAGCTTAGTGGAGGGAATGAACACTGAAGCTTTCTTT. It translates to CASSLVEGMNTEAFF.

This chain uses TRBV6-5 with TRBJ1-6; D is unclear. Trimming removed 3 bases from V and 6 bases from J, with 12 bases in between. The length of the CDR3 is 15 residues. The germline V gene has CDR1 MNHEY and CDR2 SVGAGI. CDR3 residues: CASSYQSGLNSPLHF. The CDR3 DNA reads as TGTGCCAGCAGTTATCAGTCCGGGCTTAATTCACCCCTCCACTTT.

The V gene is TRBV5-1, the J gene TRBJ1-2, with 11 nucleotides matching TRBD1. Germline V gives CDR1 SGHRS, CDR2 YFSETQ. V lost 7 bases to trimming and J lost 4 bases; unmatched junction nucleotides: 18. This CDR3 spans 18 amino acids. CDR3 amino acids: CASPRQWTGGHPLYGYTF. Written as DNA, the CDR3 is TGCGCCAGCCCTCGTCAATGGACAGGGGGCCATCCCCTCTATGGCTACACCTTC.